Below, 30 T cell receptor beta chains from the same sample are listed, as sequenced in a study of shared clonotypes between healthy human individuals. Naive-designated CD8 cells lacked CD45RO, were positively enriched for CCR7, and omitted terminally differentiated effector memory CD45RA+ cells. Sequenced by immunoSEQ multiplex PCR; TCRdb stores in-frame clones only, minus some. The top ten clones hold approximately 25% of a sample with some 740,000 clones, 80% to 95% of them seen once. Sequencing input: naive CD8+ T cells sorted from blood. These receptors were obtained from a man younger than 40 in good health.

V is TRBV29-1 and J is TRBJ2-1; 14 bases line up with TRBD2. The CDR3 spans 18 residues. The junction had 13 bases not matched to a gene; V was cut back by 3 bases and J by 6 bases. CDR1 SQVTM and CDR2 ANQGSEA come from the germline V gene. The DNA for the CDR3 is TGCAGCGTTGAGGGACTAGCGGGAGAGTCCCCGTCTGGCAATGAGCAGTTCTTC. It codes for CSVEGLAGESPSGNEQFF.

The rearrangement joins TRBV14 to TRBJ2-7; 9 positions agree with TRBD1. In germline, CDR1 is SGHDN, CDR2 FVKESK. Trimming at V came to 0 bases and at J to 4 bases, leaving 7 bases not matched to a gene. The CDR3 consists of 16 residues. The CDR3: CASSQEVGTGTYEQYF. The DNA for the CDR3 is TGTGCCAGCAGCCAAGAAGTAGGGACAGGGACATACGAGCAGTACTTC.

This clone was observed once. The chain couples TRBV13 to TRBJ2-7; TRBD1 is a possible D gene (6 bases). Trimming shortened V by 1 base and J by 4 bases, and 11 bases separated the two germline ends. The CDR3 has 14 residues. Germline CDR1 is PRHDT and CDR2 is FYEKMQ (reference sequence). CDR3 in DNA: TGTGCCAGCAGCTTAGCGGACAGACAGTACGAGCAGTACTTC. Translation gives CASSLADRQYEQYF.

J is TRBJ1-2 and V is TRBV28; possibly TRBD1 for D (5 bases). This CDR3 has 14 amino acids. In germline, CDR1 is MDHEN, CDR2 SYDVKM. V was pared by 5 bases and J by 4 bases, with 14 bases between. The CDR3 DNA follows: TGTGCCAGCAGTCCGACCGACACAGGCTATGGCTACACCTTC. It translates to CASSPTDTGYGYTF.

This sequence joins TRBV7-8 and TRBJ1-5, with 8 nucleotides matching TRBD1. Germline trimming cut 1 base from V and 5 bases from J; bases unmatched to any gene: 10. CDR3 length: 17 residues. From germline, CDR1 is SGHVS and CDR2 FQNEAQ. The DNA of the CDR3 is TGTGCCAGCAGCTTAGGTTTCGTTCAGGGGGCGCATCAGCCCCAGCATTTT. Translated, it gives CASSLGFVQGAHQPQHF.

The gene calls are TRBV11-2 and TRBJ1-5, with a weak D call TRBD1 (5 bases). The CDR3 totals 15 residues. V lost 5 bases to trimming and J lost 4 bases, with 15 bases between them. Germline V gene data show CDR1 as SGHAT and CDR2 as FQNNGV. The CDR3 DNA sequence: TGTGCCAGCAGCCTAGGCGAGGCAGGGAATCAGCCCCAGCATTTT. Translating gives CASSLGEAGNQPQHF.

The chain combines TRBV4-3 with TRBJ2-2; the D gene is possibly TRBD2 (6 bases). The CDR3 spans 15 residues. Trimming removed 0 bases from V and 3 bases from J, with 8 bases in between. Germline lookup yields CDR1 LGHNA and CDR2 YSLEER. The CDR3 region has the DNA TGCGCCAGCAGCCAAGAGGGAGGCTACACCGGGGAGCTGTTTTTT. It is translated as CASSQEGGYTGELFF.

J is TRBJ2-5 and V is TRBV10-1; D not certain. Germline V gene data show CDR1 as WNHNN and CDR2 as SYGVQD (reference sequence). This CDR3 comprises 14 residues. The V and J ends lost 1 base and 7 bases respectively, with 13 bases between them. The DNA for the CDR3 is TGCGCCAGCAGTGAGTGGGTCCCTATACGGACCCAGTACTTC. Translated: CASSEWVPIRTQYF.

The chain joins TRBV4-3 to TRBJ2-7; 8 bases are shared with TRBD2. The CDR3 is 13 amino acids. With 4 bases clipped from V and 4 bases from J, the junction kept 3 bases outside the gene matches. The germline gives CDR1 LGHNA, CDR2 YSLEER. CDR3 nucleotides: TGCGCCAGCAGCCGCAGACTAGCGTACGAGCAGTACTTC. Translated: CASSRRLAYEQYF.

V usage is TRBV7-9 and J usage is TRBJ2-1; no definite D call. The CDR3 runs to 12 residues. CDR1 SEHNR and CDR2 FQNEAQ come from the germline V gene (reference sequence). Trimming cost V 2 bases and J 14 bases, with 13 bases left between them. The CDR3 DNA reads TGTGCCAGCAGCTTACAGGCCAACTTGAAGTTCTTC. This codes for CASSLQANLKFF. The complete variable domain, with remaining parts taken from reference TRBV7-9 and TRBJ2-1, reads DTGVSQNPRHKITKRGQNVTFRCDPISEHNRLYWYRQTLGQGPEFLTYFQNEAQLEKSRLLSDRFSAERPKGSFSTLEIQRTEQGDSAMYLCASSLQANLKFFGPGTRLTVL.

The J gene is TRBJ1-1, the V gene TRBV6-5, with D perhaps matching TRBD1 (5 bases). CDR1 and CDR2 from the germline V gene are MNHEY and SVGAGI. This CDR3 is built from 14 residues. Trimming took off 2 bases at V and 4 bases at J, with 11 bases between the two ends. The DNA for the CDR3 is TGTGCCAGCAGTTACGGGGGTGAGGGCACTGAAGCTTTCTTT. Translation: CASSYGGEGTEAFF.

V usage is TRBV7-3 and J usage is TRBJ2-2, with 10 bases lining up with TRBD1. The length of the CDR3 is 16 residues. CDR1 is SGHTA, CDR2 FQGTGA, per germline. V trimming: 5 bases; J trimming: 6 bases; junction bases outside the gene matches: 9. This CDR3 is CASSPGTGVESGELFF. In DNA form, the CDR3 reads TGTGCCAGCAGCCCAGGGACAGGGGTGGAATCCGGGGAGCTGTTTTTT.

The rearrangement joins TRBV7-9 to TRBJ1-1; D unresolved. V lost 5 bases, J lost 1 base, and 17 bases lay in between. Germline CDR1 is SEHNR and CDR2 is FQNEAQ (reference sequence). This CDR3 spans 16 amino acids. CDR3 amino acids: CASSLTSAMPNTEAFF. DNA of the CDR3: TGTGCCAGCAGCCTGACCTCGGCGATGCCGAACACTGAAGCTTTCTTT.

The rearrangement uses TRBV6-4 and TRBJ2-3; D gene uncertain. V shed 0 bases and J shed 3 bases, with 4 bases lying between them. This CDR3 comprises 13 residues. Germline CDR1 reads MRHNA; CDR2 reads SNTAGT. CDR3 residues: CASSDSRTDTQYF. The DNA for the CDR3 is TGTGCCAGCAGTGACTCTAGGACAGATACGCAGTATTTT.

The chain links TRBV6-1 to TRBJ1-1; the D is unclear. V was trimmed by 2 bases and J by 7 bases, leaving 8 bases between them. Germline V CDR1 and CDR2: MNHNS, SASEGT. The CDR3 is 12 amino acids. CDR3 sequence (DNA): TGTGCCAGCAGTGAACAGGAATTTGAAGCTTTCTTT. Protein product: CASSEQEFEAFF.

This clone was counted once. The gene calls are TRBV11-2 and TRBJ1-1, with D uncertain. Germline V lookup: CDR1 SGHAT, CDR2 FQNNGV. V was clipped by 4 bases and J by 1 base, with 4 bases between them. The CDR3 runs to 12 residues. CDR3 sequence: CASSYENTEAFF. CDR3 sequence (DNA): TGTGCCAGCAGCTATGAGAACACTGAAGCTTTCTTT.

Concerning this clone: Other DNA sequences in the sample encode the same CDR3. The V and J genes are TRBV27 and TRBJ2-1; 7 bases line up with TRBD1. Germline assignment: CDR1 MNHEY and CDR2 SMNVEV (reference sequence). V gave up 5 bases and J gave up 4 bases; unmatched junction bases: 5. CDR3 length equals 14 residues. CDR3: CASSLLGQYNEQFF. CDR3 DNA sequence: TGTGCCAGCAGTCTCCTGGGACAGTACAATGAGCAGTTCTTC.

The chain employs TRBV19 and TRBJ2-1, with 8 bases matching TRBD2. Germline CDR1 LNHDA, CDR2 SQIVND (reference sequence). There are 16 residues in the CDR3. V was clipped by 1 base and J by 5 bases; unmatched bases: 7. In DNA form, the CDR3 reads TGTGCCAGTAGTATAGGGAGCGGGAGTTTAAACAATGAGCAGTTCTTC. Translation: CASSIGSGSLNNEQFF.

The chain couples TRBV6-5 to TRBJ2-2; unclear D gene. Germline V gives CDR1 MNHEY, CDR2 SVGAGI. Between the trimmed V and J ends, which lost 0 bases and 3 bases, there was a span of 11 bases. The CDR3 sequence is 16 residues long. As DNA, the CDR3 is TGTGCCAGCAGTTACTCGACGGGTTTCGACACCGGGGAGCTGTTTTTT. Translated, it gives CASSYSTGFDTGELFF.

This clone was picked up one time. The chain links TRBV5-6 to TRBJ2-2; D perhaps matches TRBD1 (5 bases). Germline V CDR1 and CDR2: SGHDT, YYEEEE. Trimming pared 6 bases from V and 7 bases from J, leaving 16 bases between. This CDR3 is built from 14 residues. The CDR3 DNA reads TGTGCCAGCACCCAGGCAGGGTTGAACGGGGAGCTGTTTTTT. Translating gives CASTQAGLNGELFF. The full variable domain, with the rest looked up from reference TRBV5-6 and TRBJ2-2, is DAGVTQSPTHLIKTRGQQVTLRCSPKSGHDTVSWYQQALGQGPQFIFQYYEEEERQRGNFPDRFSGHQFPNYSSELNVNALLLGDSALYLCASTQAGLNGELFFGEGSRLTVL.

The chain recombines TRBV6-5 with TRBJ2-5; maybe TRBD2 (6 bases). The germline V gene has CDR1 MNHEY and CDR2 SVGAGI. CDR3 length: 15 residues. V was cut by 7 bases and J by 1 base, with 16 bases left in between. In nucleotides, the CDR3 is TGTGCCAGCAAACCGCCCCCGGGACTCCAAGAGACCCAGTACTTC. Translating it yields CASKPPPGLQETQYF.

The chain is built from TRBV13 and TRBJ2-3; D is possibly TRBD2 (6 bases). Germline V gene lookup returns CDR1 PRHDT and CDR2 FYEKMQ (reference sequence). The V end lost 3 bases, the J end lost 5 bases, and 18 bases lay between the germline ends. The CDR3 length is 16 residues. As DNA, the CDR3 is TGTGCCAGCAGCTTTTTCAGTGGGAGGTTCGTAGATACGCAGTATTTT. Its protein is CASSFFSGRFVDTQYF. Looking up the rest from reference TRBV13 and TRBJ2-3 gives the full variable domain: AAGVIQSPRHLIKEKRETATLKCYPIPRHDTVYWYQQGPGQDPQFLISFYEKMQSDKGSIPDRFSAQQFSDYHSELNMSSLELGDSALYFCASSFFSGRFVDTQYFGPGTRLTVL.

The chain employs TRBV9 and TRBJ2-1; the match to TRBD2 covers 12 bases. Trimming removed 3 bases from V and 6 bases from J; junction bases left unmatched: 19. Germline loops: CDR1 SGDLS, CDR2 YYNGEE. The CDR3 has 20 amino acids. Here the CDR3 reads CASSASFPALTSGSANEQFF. The CDR3 DNA reads as TGTGCCAGCAGCGCCAGTTTTCCTGCCCTGACTAGCGGGAGTGCCAATGAGCAGTTCTTC. The whole variable domain, remainder taken from reference TRBV9 and TRBJ2-1, is DSGVTQTPKHLITATGQRVTLRCSPRSGDLSVYWYQQSLDQGLQFLIQYYNGEERAKGNILERFSAQQFPDLHSELNLSSLELGDSALYFCASSASFPALTSGSANEQFFGPGTRLTVL.

The chain has TRBV9 and TRBJ1-2; 9 positions agree with TRBD1. Looked up from germline, CDR1 is SGDLS and CDR2 is YYNGEE. V shed 0 bases and J 9 bases; nucleotides not matched to a gene: 12. CDR3 size: 16 residues. Here the CDR3 reads CASSVGDFDRGFRYTF. Here the CDR3 DNA reads TGTGCCAGCAGCGTAGGAGATTTTGACAGGGGGTTCCGCTACACCTTC.

The gene calls are TRBV19 and TRBJ2-1, with no clear D. Germline loops: CDR1 LNHDA, CDR2 SQIVND (reference sequence). This CDR3 region has 12 residues. In nucleotides, the CDR3 is TGTGCGACCCTGGCCGGGTACAATGAGCAGTTCTTC. Residues: CATLAGYNEQFF.

This chain uses TRBV7-9 with TRBJ2-1; D gene uncertain. This CDR3 has 13 amino acids. V was trimmed by 2 bases and J by 7 bases, leaving 9 bases between them. Germline CDR1 SEHNR, CDR2 FQNEAQ (reference sequence). The CDR3 sequence is CASSLSPSNEQFF. CDR3 in DNA: TGTGCCAGCAGCTTATCGCCTTCTAATGAGCAGTTCTTC.

J is TRBJ1-1 and V is TRBV6-6, with D perhaps TRBD1 (5 bases). This CDR3 is 14 amino acids long. V was pared by 6 bases and J by 5 bases, with 16 bases between. Germline-derived CDR1 and CDR2 are MNHNY and SVGAGI (reference sequence). CDR3 loop: CASRRQRPETEAFF. The DNA of the CDR3 is TGTGCCAGCAGACGACAGCGCCCCGAGACTGAAGCTTTCTTT.

This sequence joins TRBV29-1 and TRBJ1-1; D gene uncertain. The V gene lost 4 bases and the J gene lost 7 bases, with 10 bases spanning the gap. CDR1 and CDR2 from the germline V gene are SQVTM and ANQGSEA. The CDR3 runs to 11 residues. The CDR3: CSVGTLGEAFF. As DNA, the CDR3 is TGCAGCGTTGGAACGTTGGGTGAAGCTTTCTTT.

In the case of this clone: Germline is not matched at one junction end, which may reflect a read error. The V call is TRBV15, the J call TRBJ2-3; TRBD2 agrees at 10 bases. The CDR3 contains 14 residues. Germline V CDR1 and CDR2: LNHNV, YYDKDF (reference sequence). The CDR3 reads CATSPSGSRDTQYF. In DNA form, the CDR3 reads TGTGCCACCAGCCCTAGCGGGAGCAGAGATACGCAGTATTTT.

V gene TRBV27 combines with J gene TRBJ2-7; no reliable D call. Germline CDR1 MNHEY, CDR2 SMNVEV (reference sequence). V was shortened by 5 bases and J by 4 bases, with 9 bases between the two germline ends. This CDR3 spans 12 amino acids. Here the CDR3 reads CASSPLGYEQYF. In nucleotides, the CDR3 is TGTGCCAGCAGTCCCTTAGGGTACGAGCAGTACTTC.